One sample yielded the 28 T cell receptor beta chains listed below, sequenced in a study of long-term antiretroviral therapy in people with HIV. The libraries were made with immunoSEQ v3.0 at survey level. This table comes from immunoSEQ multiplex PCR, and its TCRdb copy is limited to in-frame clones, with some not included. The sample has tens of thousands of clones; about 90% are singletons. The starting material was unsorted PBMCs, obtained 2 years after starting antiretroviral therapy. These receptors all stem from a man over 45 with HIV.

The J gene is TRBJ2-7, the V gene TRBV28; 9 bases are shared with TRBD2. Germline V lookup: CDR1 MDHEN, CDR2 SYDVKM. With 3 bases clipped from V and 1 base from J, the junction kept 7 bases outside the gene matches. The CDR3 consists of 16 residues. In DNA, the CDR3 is TGTGCCAGCAGTTTCGGGACTAGCAGGGGGTCCTACGAGCAGTACTTC. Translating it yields CASSFGTSRGSYEQYF.

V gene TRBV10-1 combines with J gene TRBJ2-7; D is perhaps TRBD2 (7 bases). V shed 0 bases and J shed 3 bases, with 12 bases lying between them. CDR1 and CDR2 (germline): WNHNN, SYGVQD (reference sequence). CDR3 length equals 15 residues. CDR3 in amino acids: CASSESPGEGYEQYF. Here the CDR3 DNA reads TGCGCCAGCAGTGAGTCCCCAGGGGAGGGCTACGAGCAGTACTTC.

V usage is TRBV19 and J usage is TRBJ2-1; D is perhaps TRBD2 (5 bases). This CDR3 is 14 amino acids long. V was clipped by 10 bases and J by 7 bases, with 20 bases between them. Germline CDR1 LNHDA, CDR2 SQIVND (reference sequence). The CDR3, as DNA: TGTGCCACCGGAACTAGAAGCGTGGGGAATGAGCAGTTCTTC. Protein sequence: CATGTRSVGNEQFF.

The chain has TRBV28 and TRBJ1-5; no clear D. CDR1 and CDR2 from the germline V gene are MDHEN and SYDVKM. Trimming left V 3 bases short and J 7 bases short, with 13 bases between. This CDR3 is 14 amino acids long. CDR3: CASSFRRRGQPQHF. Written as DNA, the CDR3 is TGTGCCAGCAGTTTCCGGCGCCGGGGACAGCCCCAGCATTTT.

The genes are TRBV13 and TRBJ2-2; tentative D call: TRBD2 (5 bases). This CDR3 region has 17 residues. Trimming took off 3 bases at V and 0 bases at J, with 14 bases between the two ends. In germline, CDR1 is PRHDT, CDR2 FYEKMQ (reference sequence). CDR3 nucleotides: TGTGCCAGCAGCTTCGGGGTTACCTTAGCGAACACCGGGGAGCTGTTTTTT. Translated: CASSFGVTLANTGELFF.

CDR3 sequence reads: CASSLATGTGVGEKLFF. The DNA of the CDR3 is TGTGCCAGCAGCTTAGCGACCGGGACAGGGGTTGGCGAAAAACTGTTTTTT. The J gene is TRBJ1-4, the V gene TRBV7-9; 10 bases map to TRBD1. CDR1 and CDR2 from the germline V gene are SEHNR and FQNEAQ (reference sequence). V lost 0 bases and J lost 8; bases outside the gene matches: 9. The CDR3 runs to 17 residues. Complete variable domain (other parts from reference TRBV7-9 and TRBJ1-4): DTGVSQNPRHKITKRGQNVTFRCDPISEHNRLYWYRQTLGQGPEFLTYFQNEAQLEKSRLLSDRFSAERPKGSFSTLEIQRTEQGDSAMYLCASSLATGTGVGEKLFFGSGTQLSVL.

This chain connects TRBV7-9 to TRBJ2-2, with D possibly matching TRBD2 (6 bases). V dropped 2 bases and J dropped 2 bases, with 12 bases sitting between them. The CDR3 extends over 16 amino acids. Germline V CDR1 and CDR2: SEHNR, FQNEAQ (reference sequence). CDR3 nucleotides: TGTGCCAGCAGCTTATTGAGACTAGGTAACACCGGGGAGCTGTTTTTT. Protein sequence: CASSLLRLGNTGELFF.

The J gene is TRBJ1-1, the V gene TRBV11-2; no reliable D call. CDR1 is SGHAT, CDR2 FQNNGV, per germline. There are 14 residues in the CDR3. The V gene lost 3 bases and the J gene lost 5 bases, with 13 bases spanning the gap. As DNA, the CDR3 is TGTGCCAGCAGCTTTCTGGCAGTTGGTACTGAAGCTTTCTTT. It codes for CASSFLAVGTEAFF. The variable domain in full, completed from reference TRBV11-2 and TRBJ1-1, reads EAGVAQSPRYKIIEKRQSVAFWCNPISGHATLYWYQQILGQGPKLLIQFQNNGVVDDSQLPKDRFSAERLKGVDSTLKIQPAKLEDSAVYLCASSFLAVGTEAFFGQGTRLTVV.

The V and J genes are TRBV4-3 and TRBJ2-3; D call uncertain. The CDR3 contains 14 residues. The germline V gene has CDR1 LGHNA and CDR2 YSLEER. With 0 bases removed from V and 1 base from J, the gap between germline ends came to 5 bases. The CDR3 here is CASSQDRGTDTQYF. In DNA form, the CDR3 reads TGCGCCAGCAGCCAAGATCGGGGCACAGATACGCAGTATTTT.

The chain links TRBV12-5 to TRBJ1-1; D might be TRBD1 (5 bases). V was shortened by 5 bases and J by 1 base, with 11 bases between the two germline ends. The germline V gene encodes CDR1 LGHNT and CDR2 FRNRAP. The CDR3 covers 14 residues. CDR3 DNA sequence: TGTGCTAGTGGTCAGCACGGGGGGAACACTGAAGCTTTCTTT. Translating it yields CASGQHGGNTEAFF. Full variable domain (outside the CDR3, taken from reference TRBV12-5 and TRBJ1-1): DARVTQTPRHKVTEMGQEVTMRCQPILGHNTVFWYRQTMMQGLELLAYFRNRAPLDDSGMPKDRFSAEMPDATLATLKIQPSEPRDSAVYFCASGQHGGNTEAFFGQGTRLTVV.

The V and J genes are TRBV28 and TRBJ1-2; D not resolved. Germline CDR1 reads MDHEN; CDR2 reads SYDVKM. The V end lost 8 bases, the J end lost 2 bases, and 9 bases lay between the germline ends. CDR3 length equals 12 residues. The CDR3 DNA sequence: TGTGCCAGCTTTACAGCGAACTATGGCTACACCTTC. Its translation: CASFTANYGYTF.

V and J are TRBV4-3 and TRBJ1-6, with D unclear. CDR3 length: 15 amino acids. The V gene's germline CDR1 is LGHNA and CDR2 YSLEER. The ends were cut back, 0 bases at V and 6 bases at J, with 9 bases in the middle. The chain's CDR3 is CASSQDWSINSPLHF. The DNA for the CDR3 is TGCGCCAGCAGCCAAGACTGGAGTATTAATTCACCCCTCCACTTT.

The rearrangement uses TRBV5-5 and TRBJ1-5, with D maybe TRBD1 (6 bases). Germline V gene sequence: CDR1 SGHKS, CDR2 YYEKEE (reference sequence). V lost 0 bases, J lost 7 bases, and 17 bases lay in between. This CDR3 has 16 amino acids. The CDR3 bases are TGTGCCAGCAGCTTGGCCCGGACAGCCTTCAGCCAGCCCCAGCATTTT. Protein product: CASSLARTAFSQPQHF.

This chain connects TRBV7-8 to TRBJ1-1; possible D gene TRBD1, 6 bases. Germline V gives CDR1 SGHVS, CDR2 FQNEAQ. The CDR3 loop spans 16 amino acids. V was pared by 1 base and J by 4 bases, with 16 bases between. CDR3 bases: TGTGCCAGCAGCTTAGTACAGGGACTTTGGGCCACTGAAGCTTTCTTT. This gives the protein CASSLVQGLWATEAFF.

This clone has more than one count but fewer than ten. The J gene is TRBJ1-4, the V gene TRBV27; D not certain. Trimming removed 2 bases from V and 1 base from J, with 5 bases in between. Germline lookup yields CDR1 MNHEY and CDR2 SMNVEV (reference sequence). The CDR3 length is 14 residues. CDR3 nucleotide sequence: TGTGCCAGCAGTTTACAGCGAACTAATGAAAAACTGTTTTTT. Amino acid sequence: CASSLQRTNEKLFF.

In DNA, the CDR3 is TGTGCCAGCAGTTCCCTCCGGGAAGGTCGTAGAGATGGCTACACCTTC. Its translation is CASSSLREGRRDGYTF. The V and J genes are TRBV28 and TRBJ1-2, with unresolved D. V lost 4 bases and J 6 bases, leaving 21 bases between the germline ends. Germline CDR1 reads MDHEN; CDR2 reads SYDVKM. The CDR3 contains 16 residues.

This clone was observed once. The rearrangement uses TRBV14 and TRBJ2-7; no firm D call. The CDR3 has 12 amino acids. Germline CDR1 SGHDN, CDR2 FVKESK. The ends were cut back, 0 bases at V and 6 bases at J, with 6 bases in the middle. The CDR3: CASSQDWGEQYF. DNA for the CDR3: TGTGCCAGCAGCCAAGATTGGGGCGAGCAGTACTTC.

CDR3 nucleotide sequence: TGTGCCAGCAGCCCTACAGGGATTGGGGAGACCCAGTACTTC. Amino acid sequence: CASSPTGIGETQYF. This chain uses TRBV7-8 with TRBJ2-5; perhaps TRBD1 as D (6 bases). This CDR3 is 14 amino acids long. Germline assignment: CDR1 SGHVS and CDR2 FQNEAQ. The V end was cut by 5 bases, the J end by 5 bases, with 15 bases between. The whole variable domain, filled in from reference TRBV7-8 and TRBJ2-5, reads GAGVSQSPRYKVAKRGQDVALRCDPISGHVSLFWYQQALGQGPEFLTYFQNEAQLDKSGLPSDRFFAERPEGSVSTLKIQRTQQEDSAVYLCASSPTGIGETQYFGPGTRLLVL.

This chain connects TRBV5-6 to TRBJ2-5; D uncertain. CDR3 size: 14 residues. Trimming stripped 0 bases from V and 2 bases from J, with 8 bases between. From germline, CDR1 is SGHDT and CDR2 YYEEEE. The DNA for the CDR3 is TGTGCCAGCAGCTTGGCGGTATATCAAGAGACCCAGTACTTC. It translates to CASSLAVYQETQYF.

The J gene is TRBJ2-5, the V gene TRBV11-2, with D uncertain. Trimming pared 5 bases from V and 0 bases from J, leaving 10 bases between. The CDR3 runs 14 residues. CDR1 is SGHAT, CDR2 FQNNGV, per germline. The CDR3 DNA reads TGTGCCAGCAGCCGCGGAGCGTACCAAGAGACCCAGTACTTC. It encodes CASSRGAYQETQYF.

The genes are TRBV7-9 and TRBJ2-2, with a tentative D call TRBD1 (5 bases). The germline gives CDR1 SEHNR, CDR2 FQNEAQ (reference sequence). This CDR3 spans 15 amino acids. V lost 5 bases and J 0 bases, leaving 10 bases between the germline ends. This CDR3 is CASSPDSANTGELFF. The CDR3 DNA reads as TGTGCCAGCAGCCCAGACAGCGCGAACACCGGGGAGCTGTTTTTT.

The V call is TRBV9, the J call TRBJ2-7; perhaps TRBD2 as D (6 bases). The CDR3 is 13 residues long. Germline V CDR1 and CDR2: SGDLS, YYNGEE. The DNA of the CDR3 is TGTGCTTCCGGGGGAAGCGGCTCCTACGAGCAGTACTTC. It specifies CASGGSGSYEQYF.

CDR3 residues: CASSWQTVRSSYEQYF. The CDR3 nucleotides read TGTGCCAGCAGCTGGCAGACAGTGAGGAGCTCCTACGAGCAGTACTTC. The J gene is TRBJ2-7, the V gene TRBV7-2; perhaps TRBD1 as D (5 bases). The CDR3 has 16 amino acids. V lost 4 bases and J lost 0, with 16 bases in between. CDR1 SGHTA and CDR2 FQGNSA come from the germline V gene.

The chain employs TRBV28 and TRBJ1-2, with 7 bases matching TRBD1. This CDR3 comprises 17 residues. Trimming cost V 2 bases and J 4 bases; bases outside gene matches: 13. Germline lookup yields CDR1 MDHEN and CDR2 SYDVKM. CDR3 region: CASSLAGGAGQIYGYTF. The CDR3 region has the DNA TGTGCCAGCAGTTTAGCAGGGGGTGCTGGTCAAATCTATGGCTACACCTTC.

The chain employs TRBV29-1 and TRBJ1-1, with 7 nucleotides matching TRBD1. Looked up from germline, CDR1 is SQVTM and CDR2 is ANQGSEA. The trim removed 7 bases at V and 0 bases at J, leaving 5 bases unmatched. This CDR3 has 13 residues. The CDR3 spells CSAGRGLNTEAFF. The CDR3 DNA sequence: TGCAGCGCCGGTAGGGGGCTGAACACTGAAGCTTTCTTT.

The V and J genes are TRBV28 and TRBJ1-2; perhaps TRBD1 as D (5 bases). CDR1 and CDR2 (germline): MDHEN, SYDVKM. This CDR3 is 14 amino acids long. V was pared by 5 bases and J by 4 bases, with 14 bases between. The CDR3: CASSPPGPIYGYTF. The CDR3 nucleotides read TGTGCCAGCAGTCCTCCGGGACCAATCTATGGCTACACCTTC.

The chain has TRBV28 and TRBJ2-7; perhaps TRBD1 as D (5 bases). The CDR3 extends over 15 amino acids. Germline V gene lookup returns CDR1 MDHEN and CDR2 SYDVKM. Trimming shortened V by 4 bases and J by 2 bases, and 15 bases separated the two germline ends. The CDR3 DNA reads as TGTGCCAGCAGTTCTGTGGGCAGGGCCCCCTACGAGCAGTACTTC. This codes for CASSSVGRAPYEQYF.

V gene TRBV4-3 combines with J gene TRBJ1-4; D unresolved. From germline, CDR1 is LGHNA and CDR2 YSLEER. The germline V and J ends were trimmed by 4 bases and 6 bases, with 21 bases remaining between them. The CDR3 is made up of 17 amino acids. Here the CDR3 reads CASSRIKGLGVDEKLFF. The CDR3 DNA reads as TGCGCCAGCAGCCGAATTAAAGGACTCGGGGTAGATGAAAAACTGTTTTTT.